This TCR beta chain was retrieved from a study of T cells in Graves' hyperthyroidism and ophthalmopathy. A Clinical Activity Score of at least 3, a NOSPECS grade of at least 4 and a duration under 3 months were recorded in the ophthalmopathy patients. PBMCs were sourced from less than 13 ml fresh peripheral blood. Amplification of TCR beta CDR3 regions used RNA as the template. TCR CDR3 regions were first amplified by RT-PCR with HTBI primers. MiXCR, applied by TCRdb to the multiplex PCR reads, yields one record per CDR3 protein. Of 450,000 to 650,000 distinct CDR3 sequences listed, approximately 17% are singletons. V lost 0 bases, J lost 0 bases, and 2 bases lay in between. CDR3 length: 13 amino acids. The germline V gene encodes CDR1 MNHEY and CDR2 SVGAGI.

The sequence was obtained from a woman in her late teens or twenties with Graves' ophthalmopathy. The sequenced material came from blood. The rearrangement uses TRBV6-5 and TRBJ1-2; no definite D call. The CDR3 bases are TGTGCCAGCAGTTACTCCACTAACTATGGCTACACCTTC. It specifies CASSYSTNYGYTF.